This TCR beta chain was found in a study of T cells in Graves' hyperthyroidism and ophthalmopathy. Only a few counts were recorded for this clonotype. The CDR3 regions of TCR beta were amplified from RNA transcripts. The TCR CDR3 was amplified in a first-round RT-PCR using the HTBI primer set. Each CDR3 protein is one row after TCRdb ran MiXCR on the multiplex PCR reads. The table records about 320,000 distinct CDR3 sequences, roughly 15% of them present only once. Trimming at V came to 5 bases and at J to 4 bases, leaving 8 bases not matched to a gene. This CDR3 contains 15 residues. Hyperthyroidism of Graves' type that showed no ophthalmopathy progression within 18 months was stable. Patients were aged 18 to 65, had disease duration under 2 months, and had newly diagnosed hyperthyroidism.

The source of this sequence is a man aged 25 to 45 with Graves' hyperthyroidism. Sequencing was carried out using blood. The chain links TRBV12-3 or TRBV12-4 to TRBJ2-4; 7 positions match TRBD2. In DNA, the CDR3 is TGTGCCAGCAGTCACCCGGCTAGCGGTAAAAACATTCAGTACTTC. Its translation: CASSHPASGKNIQYF.